These 10 T cell receptor beta chains originate from one sample sequenced in a study of blood T cell repertoires in COVID-19. This table comes from immunoSEQ multiplex PCR, and its TCRdb copy is limited to in-frame clones, with some not included. This table has 200,000 to 250,000 clones, roughly 80% appearing once. The sequencing sample was made of peripheral blood. The receptors originated from a woman in her 70s with COVID-19, enrolled during active disease.

This clone occurred once. The gene calls are TRBV7-9 and TRBJ2-7, with 9 bases fitting TRBD1. CDR1 SEHNR and CDR2 FQNEAQ come from the germline V gene (reference sequence). After removal of 5 bases from V and 1 base from J, the junction contained 9 bases not matched to a gene. The CDR3 is 16 residues long. The CDR3 region has the DNA TGTGCCAGCAGCCTATCCCAGGGACAGGGTTCCTACGAGCAGTACTTC. Its protein is CASSLSQGQGSYEQYF.

The chain joins TRBV18 to TRBJ2-5; TRBD1 is a possible D gene (7 bases). This CDR3 spans 13 amino acids. Germline-derived CDR1 and CDR2 are KGHSH and LQKENI. Trimming stripped 4 bases from V and 4 bases from J, with 10 bases between. The CDR3: CASSLQGGETQYF. CDR3 nucleotides: TGTGCCAGCTCACTCCAGGGGGGAGAGACCCAGTACTTC.

V and J are TRBV5-4 and TRBJ1-1, with TRBD1 matching 7 bases. CDR1 and CDR2 (germline): SGHNT, YYREEE (reference sequence). This CDR3 spans 16 amino acids. The V segment lost 4 bases and the J segment 0 bases; nucleotides outside the gene matches: 9. This CDR3 is CASSPTFGTVNTEAFF. As DNA, the CDR3 is TGTGCCAGCAGCCCGACCTTCGGGACAGTGAACACTGAAGCTTTCTTT. Looking up the rest from reference TRBV5-4 and TRBJ1-1 gives the full variable domain: ETGVTQSPTHLIKTRGQQVTLRCSSQSGHNTVSWYQQALGQGPQFIFQYYREEENGRGNFPPRFSGLQFPNYSSELNVNALELDDSALYLCASSPTFGTVNTEAFFGQGTRLTVV.

This clone was recorded only once. Compared with germline, one end of the junction differs, possibly owing to a read error. The chain couples TRBV28 to TRBJ2-5; perhaps TRBD1 as D (6 bases). The CDR3 runs to 14 residues. In germline, CDR1 is MDHEN, CDR2 SYDVKM. In nucleotides, the CDR3 is TGTGCCAGCAGTTTGCCACAGGGACAAGCGACCCAGTACTTC. Translation: CASSLPQGQATQYF.

V is TRBV30 and J is TRBJ2-4; the D is unclear. Germline CDR1 GTSNPN, CDR2 SVGIG (reference sequence). This CDR3 region has 13 residues. Trimming stripped 5 bases from V and 1 base from J, with 9 bases between. Here the CDR3 DNA reads TGTGCCTGGGCCCCTGAGGCCAAAAACATTCAGTACTTC. It codes for CAWAPEAKNIQYF.

The chain carries TRBV7-2 and TRBJ2-5, with 14 bases matching TRBD2. CDR1 SGHTA and CDR2 FQGNSA come from the germline V gene. The V gene end was trimmed by 8 bases and the J gene end by 4 bases; junction bases not matched to a gene: 6. The CDR3 contains 15 residues. CDR3 coding DNA: TGTGCCAGCCGGGGGACTAGCGGGAGCCCAGAGACCCAGTACTTC. This gives the protein CASRGTSGSPETQYF.

This chain links TRBV6-5 with TRBJ1-1; D remains unclear. The CDR3 has 12 residues. V was trimmed by 6 bases and J by 1 base, leaving 6 bases between them. Germline CDR1 is MNHEY and CDR2 is SVGAGI. CDR3 sequence (DNA): TGTGCCAGCAGGGCGGGGAACACTGAAGCTTTCTTT. It encodes CASRAGNTEAFF.

The rearrangement links TRBV5-1 to TRBJ2-7; D is unclear. Trimming pared 0 bases from V and 1 base from J, leaving 5 bases between. CDR1 and CDR2 from the germline V gene are SGHRS and YFSETQ. This CDR3 contains 13 residues. CDR3 DNA: TGCGCCAGCAGCTTGGGGCAGTCCTACGAGCAGTACTTC. It is translated as CASSLGQSYEQYF.

The chain combines TRBV30 with TRBJ1-1; D unclear. There are 12 residues in the CDR3. With 5 bases removed from V and 4 bases from J, the gap between germline ends came to 11 bases. Per the germline V gene, CDR1 is GTSNPN and CDR2 is SVGIG (reference sequence). CDR3 nucleotide sequence: TGTGCCTGGGGCGTTGCAGGCACTGAAGCTTTCTTT. Protein product: CAWGVAGTEAFF.

The rearrangement links TRBV9 to TRBJ1-3; no clear D gene. Trimming shortened V by 2 bases and J by 0 bases, and 18 bases separated the two germline ends. Per germline, CDR1 SGDLS and CDR2 YYNGEE. This CDR3 spans 18 amino acids. The CDR3 DNA reads TGTGCCAGCAGCGTGGGCCCCGTTCTTCAAGGCTCTGGAAACACCATATATTTT. As protein: CASSVGPVLQGSGNTIYF.